This TCR beta chain was profiled in a study of T cell responses to AZD1222 COVID-19 vaccine. Study-level background: Second doses that came at about 4 or about 12 weeks were put together.

TCRdb's table, derived via immunoSEQ multiplex PCR, lists solely in-frame clones and lacks some. The repertoire holds approximately 110,000 clones, with about 86% as singletons. The V gene's germline CDR1 is KGHSH and CDR2 LQKENI. V lost 6 bases, J lost 4 bases, and 7 bases stayed unmatched. This CDR3 is built from 14 residues. The sequence came from an adult in good health. This chain connects TRBV18 to TRBJ1-2, with 8 bases identical to TRBD1. The starting material was peripheral blood, obtained on day 0 of AZD1222 vaccination. CDR3 residues: CASSLNGQGYGYTF. The CDR3 DNA is TGTGCCAGCTCGCTCAACGGACAGGGCTATGGCTACACCTTC.